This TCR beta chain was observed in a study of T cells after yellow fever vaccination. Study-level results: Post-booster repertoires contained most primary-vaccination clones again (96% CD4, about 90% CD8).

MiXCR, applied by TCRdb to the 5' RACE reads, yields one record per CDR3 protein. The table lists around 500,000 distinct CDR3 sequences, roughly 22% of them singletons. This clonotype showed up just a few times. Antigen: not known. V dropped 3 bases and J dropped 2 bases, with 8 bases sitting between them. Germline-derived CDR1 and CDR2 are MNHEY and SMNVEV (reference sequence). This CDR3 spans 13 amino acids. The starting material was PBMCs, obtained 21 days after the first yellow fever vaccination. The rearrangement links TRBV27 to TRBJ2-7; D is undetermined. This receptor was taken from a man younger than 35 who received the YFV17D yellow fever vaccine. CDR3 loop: CASSFSPTYEQYF. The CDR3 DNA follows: TGTGCCAGCAGTTTTAGCCCGACCTACGAGCAGTACTTC.